The 8 T cell receptor beta chains presented below share a single source sample, sequenced in a study of blood T cell repertoires in COVID-19. The assay was immunoSEQ multiplex PCR, and TCRdb's table has in-frame clones only and misses some. Altogether about 230,000 clones are present, 88% being singletons, with the ten largest covering roughly 3.7%. Sequencing was performed on PBMCs or T cells enriched from blood (not recorded which). The origin of the receptors is a woman younger than 45 who had been exposed to COVID-19.

This chain links TRBV4-1 with TRBJ1-4; D not certain. With 0 bases removed from V and 5 bases from J, the gap between germline ends came to 13 bases. The CDR3 is 16 residues long. Germline V gene sequence: CDR1 MGHRA, CDR2 YSYEKL. The CDR3 DNA sequence: TGCGCCAGCAGCCAAGACGGCGTCAGACTGAATGAAAAACTGTTTTTT. Its protein product is CASSQDGVRLNEKLFF.

This chain joins TRBV7-8 and TRBJ1-6; D is ambiguous. Per the germline V gene, CDR1 is SGHVS and CDR2 is FQNEAQ. This CDR3 region has 15 residues. V dropped 1 base and J dropped 10 bases, with 14 bases sitting between them. CDR3 sequence: CASSLVGGRKSPLHF. In nucleotides, the CDR3 is TGTGCCAGCAGCTTAGTGGGAGGGCGGAAATCACCCCTCCACTTT.

The rearrangement links TRBV5-1 to TRBJ1-1; 8 bases align to TRBD1. This CDR3 spans 13 amino acids. The V and J ends lost 5 bases and 4 bases, in that order; junction bases with no gene match: 4. The germline gives CDR1 SGHRS, CDR2 YFSETQ. This chain's CDR3 is CASRLTGGTEAFF. CDR3 DNA sequence: TGCGCCAGCAGGTTAACAGGGGGCACTGAAGCTTTCTTT.

In DNA form, the CDR3 reads TGTGCCAGTAGTAACAGCGGCGTTACGCTGGTAGATACGCAGTATTTT. Protein: CASSNSGVTLVDTQYF. The chain carries TRBV19 and TRBJ2-3; possibly TRBD2 for D (5 bases). The length of the CDR3 is 16 residues. Trimming removed 4 bases at V and 5 bases at J, with 19 bases between. CDR1 is LNHDA and CDR2 is SQIVND in the germline V gene (reference sequence).

The V gene is TRBV4-2, the J gene TRBJ2-3; perhaps TRBD2 as D (6 bases). The CDR3 length is 19 residues. Germline lookup yields CDR1 LGHNA and CDR2 YNFKEQ. The V end was cut by 0 bases, the J end by 0 bases, with 19 bases between. The CDR3 nucleotides read TGTGCCAGCAGCCAAGACCCCACCTCTAGCGTTTTCAGCACAGATACGCAGTATTTT. Protein: CASSQDPTSSVFSTDTQYF.

For the CDR3, the DNA is TGTGCCAGTAGTGTCCGGGACAGCGCTAACTATGGCTACACCTTC. It specifies CASSVRDSANYGYTF. The chain combines TRBV19 with TRBJ1-2, with 7 bases matching TRBD1. CDR1 LNHDA and CDR2 SQIVND come from the germline V gene (reference sequence). CDR3 length: 15 residues. The J segment lost 0 bases and the V segment lost 5 bases, leaving 6 bases of the junction unmatched.

The chain recombines TRBV9 with TRBJ1-3; no clear D. Per the germline V gene, CDR1 is SGDLS and CDR2 is YYNGEE. V was shortened by 0 bases and J by 10 bases, with 8 bases between the two germline ends. The CDR3 length is 12 residues. CDR3 amino acids: CASSVVGGTIYF. The CDR3 DNA reads TGTGCCAGCAGCGTAGTAGGAGGGACCATATATTTT.

For this clone: This sample also contains other DNA sequences that code for the same CDR3. The chain uses TRBV30 and TRBJ1-5; D not resolved. Germline V gene lookup returns CDR1 GTSNPN and CDR2 SVGIG (reference sequence). This CDR3 is 13 amino acids long. V lost 2 bases to trimming and J lost 1 base, with 6 bases between them. Here the CDR3 DNA reads TGTGCCTGGAGTAGAGGGAGCAATCAGCCCCAGCATTTT. Its protein is CAWSRGSNQPQHF.